One sample yielded the 27 T cell receptor beta chains listed below, sequenced in a study of identical twins. Each CDR3 protein is one row after TCRdb ran MiXCR on the 5' RACE reads. The sample lists just under 650,000 distinct CDR3 sequences, 7.1% occurring once. This sample was also put to use in a study of yellow fever vaccine responses in identical twins.

The sample taken for sequencing was PBMCs. The receptors come from a woman aged 18-35 years in good health.

This clonotype was detected only a few times. The CDR3 sequence: CASSPDWDEQFF. Here the CDR3 DNA reads TGTGCCAGCAGTCCAGACTGGGATGAGCAGTTCTTC. The chain employs TRBV12-3 or TRBV12-4 and TRBJ2-1; unclear D gene. CDR3 size: 12 residues. Trimming removed 5 bases from V and 8 bases from J, with 10 bases in between.

This clonotype was recorded at least ten times. The chain carries TRBV28 and TRBJ2-1, with TRBD1 as a possible D gene (6 bases). Trimming cost V 9 bases and J 2 bases, with 17 bases left between them. Germline assignment: CDR1 MDHEN and CDR2 SYDVKM. This CDR3 has 15 residues. CDR3 sequence: CASTRDTSTYNEQFF. The CDR3 DNA follows: TGTGCCAGTACCAGGGACACCTCCACCTACAATGAGCAGTTCTTC.

This clonotype was detected a few times. This sequence joins TRBV3-1 and TRBJ1-2, with 7 bases aligning to TRBD1. J lost 4 bases, V lost 5 bases, and 7 bases had no gene match. This CDR3 is 14 amino acids long. The germline V gene has CDR1 LGHDT and CDR2 YNNKEL (reference sequence). The CDR3 protein is CASSKSDRVYGYTF. Written as DNA, the CDR3 is TGTGCCAGCAGCAAATCCGACAGGGTCTATGGCTACACCTTC.

This clonotype turned up a few times. This sequence joins TRBV12-3 or TRBV12-4 and TRBJ2-1, with TRBD2 matching over 9 bases. The CDR3 extends over 14 amino acids. V was clipped by 3 bases and J by 10 bases; unmatched bases: 7. The CDR3 reads CASSFGTSLREQFF. The CDR3 DNA reads TGTGCCAGCAGTTTTGGGACTAGCCTCAGGGAGCAGTTCTTC.

The chain joins TRBV24-1 to TRBJ2-1; 10 bases fit TRBD2. Germline values: CDR1 KGHDR, CDR2 SFDVKD. The V and J ends lost 0 bases and 1 base, in that order; junction bases with no gene match: 2. There are 17 residues in the CDR3. The DNA of the CDR3 is TGTGCCACCAGTGATTTGCCAGCGGGAGGGTCCTACAATGAGCAGTTCTTC. This encodes CATSDLPAGGSYNEQFF.

This clonotype was seen many times. This chain joins TRBV10-3 and TRBJ1-2, with D possibly TRBD1 on 5 matching bases. This CDR3 is built from 13 residues. Trimming took 0 bases from V and 3 from J, leaving 5 bases between them. Germline CDR1 ENHRY, CDR2 SYGVKD. The CDR3 coding sequence is TGTGCCATCAGTGAGTCAGGGGACTATGGCTACACCTTC. Its protein product is CAISESGDYGYTF.

The rearrangement joins TRBV21-1 to TRBJ2-7. TRBV21-1 is noted as a pseudogene. This CDR3 is 13 amino acids long. CDR3 coding DNA: TGTGCCAGCAGCCCTCGGATATTGGGGGAGCAGTACTTC. This translates into CASSPRILGEQYF.

This clonotype was observed a few times. The chain joins TRBV6-1 to TRBJ1-2, with D uncertain. The CDR3 is 14 amino acids. V shed 6 bases and J shed 4 bases, with 15 bases lying between them. CDR1 MNHNS and CDR2 SASEGT come from the germline V gene. The DNA for the CDR3 is TGTGCCAGCAGACTTAGGACTCAATCCTATGGCTACACCTTC. Amino acids: CASRLRTQSYGYTF.

J is TRBJ2-7 and V is TRBV7-6, with D possibly TRBD1 on 7 matching bases. Trimming cost V 1 base and J 2 bases, with 12 bases left between them. This CDR3 is built from 15 residues. Germline assignment: CDR1 SGHVS and CDR2 FNYEAQ. The CDR3 protein is CASSLGGDSTYEQYF. CDR3 DNA: TGTGCCAGCAGCTTAGGGGGGGACAGCACCTACGAGCAGTACTTC.

This clonotype was found many times. The chain joins TRBV3-1 to TRBJ1-1; 9 nucleotides line up with TRBD1. Trimming cost V 5 bases and J 6 bases; bases outside gene matches: 10. The CDR3 contains 15 residues. Germline lookup yields CDR1 LGHDT and CDR2 YNNKEL (reference sequence). The CDR3 sequence is CASSFPGQGRSEAFF. The DNA for the CDR3 is TGTGCCAGCAGCTTTCCGGGACAGGGTCGTTCTGAAGCTTTCTTT.

Here the CDR3 reads CASRSTSLVTGELFF. The CDR3 nucleotides read TGTGCCAGCAGATCGACTAGCTTGGTCACCGGGGAGCTGTTTTTT. The V call is TRBV12-3 or TRBV12-4, the J call TRBJ2-2, with TRBD2 identical over 7 bases. This CDR3 has 15 amino acids. With 6 bases clipped from V and 4 bases from J, the junction kept 8 bases outside the gene matches.

Ten or more counts support this clonotype. The rearrangement joins TRBV10-3 to TRBJ2-2, with D perhaps TRBD2 (5 bases). From germline, CDR1 is ENHRY and CDR2 SYGVKD. This CDR3 is 17 amino acids long. Trimming shortened V by 5 bases and J by 4 bases, and 20 bases separated the two germline ends. CDR3 sequence reads: CAISPLDPGSVTGELFF. Written as DNA, the CDR3 is TGTGCCATCAGTCCGCTGGACCCGGGGTCTGTCACCGGGGAGCTGTTTTTT.

This clonotype was observed many times. This sequence joins TRBV28 and TRBJ2-6; unclear D gene. V was pared by 4 bases and J by 0 bases, with 13 bases between. Per the germline V gene, CDR1 is MDHEN and CDR2 is SYDVKM. The CDR3 covers 17 residues. The CDR3, as DNA: TGTGCCAGCAGTTCGGTCAGAAGGACCTCTGGGGCCAACGTCCTGACTTTC. This translates into CASSSVRRTSGANVLTF. Complete variable domain (other parts from reference TRBV28 and TRBJ2-6): DVKVTQSSRYLVKRTGEKVFLECVQDMDHENMFWYRQDPGLGLRLIYFSYDVKMKEKGDIPEGYSVSREKKERFSLILESASTNQTSMYLCASSSVRRTSGANVLTFGAGSRLTVL.

V is TRBV12-3 or TRBV12-4 and J is TRBJ2-2; D gene uncertain. Trimming removed 1 base from V and 7 bases from J, with 7 bases in between. The CDR3 has 13 amino acids. The CDR3 loop reads CASSLGTVGELFF. In DNA, the CDR3 is TGTGCCAGCAGTTTAGGGACGGTCGGGGAGCTGTTTTTT.

This clonotype was seen repeatedly, ten times or more. The chain joins TRBV29-1 to TRBJ2-3, with D unresolved. The CDR3 has 15 amino acids. V gave up 3 bases and J gave up 7 bases, with 20 bases separating them. The germline gives CDR1 SQVTM, CDR2 ANQGSEA. DNA of the CDR3: TGCAGCGTTGATGGAGCCCAGCGCGGAGAAAATACGCAGTATTTT. Translation gives CSVDGAQRGENTQYF.

This clonotype showed up many times. The chain combines TRBV12-3 or TRBV12-4 with TRBJ1-1; TRBD1 matches 7 bases. The length of the CDR3 is 13 residues. Losses at the gene ends were 5 bases for V and 4 bases for J; bases not matched to a gene: 4. The CDR3 coding sequence is TGTGCCAGCAGTCGGACAGGATTCACTGAAGCTTTCTTT. As protein: CASSRTGFTEAFF.

This clonotype was counted only a few times. This chain connects TRBV5-1 to TRBJ1-1; D may be TRBD1 (5 bases). This CDR3 is built from 15 residues. V lost 4 bases to trimming and J lost 3 bases, with 16 bases between them. Germline V gene sequence: CDR1 SGHRS, CDR2 YFSETQ. The CDR3: CASSQGLSGYTEAFF. Here the CDR3 DNA reads TGCGCCAGCAGCCAGGGACTCTCAGGGTACACTGAAGCTTTCTTT.

V gene TRBV7-9 combines with J gene TRBJ2-1, with D unclear. Germline CDR1 is SEHNR and CDR2 is FQNEAQ (reference sequence). CDR3 length equals 17 residues. The V and J ends lost 2 bases and 2 bases respectively, with 16 bases between them. This CDR3 is CASSLRDRSPPYNEQFF. CDR3 sequence (DNA): TGTGCCAGCAGCTTAAGGGATCGGAGTCCCCCCTACAATGAGCAGTTCTTC.

This clonotype was seen many times. The genes are TRBV5-1 and TRBJ2-1; 10 bases fit TRBD2. This CDR3 spans 18 amino acids. V was pared by 4 bases and J by 0 bases, with 10 bases of the junction left unmatched. Germline V gives CDR1 SGHRS, CDR2 YFSETQ. The CDR3 DNA is TGCGCCAGCAGCCCCTGGACTAGCGGAGCCCGCTCCTACAATGAGCAGTTCTTC. Encoded protein: CASSPWTSGARSYNEQFF.

This clonotype was recorded many times. The V gene is TRBV3-1, the J gene TRBJ2-3; tentatively, D is TRBD2 (5 bases). The CDR3 runs to 14 residues. Germline CDR1 and CDR2: LGHDT and YNNKEL (reference sequence). Trimming took 0 bases from V and 5 from J, leaving 9 bases between them. The CDR3, as DNA: TGTGCCAGCAGCCAAGAAAACGCGGGAGATACGCAGTATTTT. It codes for CASSQENAGDTQYF.

This clonotype has a count of ten or more. The V call is TRBV7-9, the J call TRBJ2-5, with TRBD2 matching 14 bases. Germline V lookup: CDR1 SEHNR, CDR2 FQNEAQ (reference sequence). The CDR3 consists of 16 residues. The trim removed 3 bases at V and 5 bases at J, leaving 5 bases unmatched. The CDR3 coding sequence is TGTGCCAGCAGCTTTGGGACTAGCGGGGGTCTTGAGACCCAGTACTTC. It encodes CASSFGTSGGLETQYF.

The J gene is TRBJ2-7, the V gene TRBV12-3 or TRBV12-4; TRBD1 matches 9 bases. This CDR3 is 16 amino acids long. Germline trimming cut 0 bases from V and 3 bases from J; bases unmatched to any gene: 6. The CDR3 protein is CASSLARTGENYEQYF. For the CDR3, the DNA is TGTGCCAGCAGTTTAGCGCGGACAGGGGAAAACTACGAGCAGTACTTC.

Turning to this clonotype: The junction and the germline gene differ at one end; a read error may be behind it. The chain uses TRBV7-8 and TRBJ2-3, with D possibly matching TRBD2 (6 bases). Germline-derived CDR1 and CDR2 are SGHVS and FQNEAQ. The CDR3 is 14 amino acids. The DNA for the CDR3 is TGTGCCAGCAGCTTAGTTCGGGAGACAGATACGCTGTATTTT. This encodes CASSLVRETDTLYF.

This clonotype was seen repeatedly, ten times or more. The rearrangement links TRBV7-2 to TRBJ2-7, with 8 bases fitting TRBD1. Per the germline V gene, CDR1 is SGHTA and CDR2 is FQGNSA. The CDR3 has 13 residues. V trimming: 3 bases; J trimming: 6 bases; junction bases outside the gene matches: 4. The CDR3, as DNA: TGTGCCAGCAGCTTTCTAGACAGGGGCGAGCAGTACTTC. The encoded protein is CASSFLDRGEQYF.

This clonotype was recorded a few times. The chain is built from TRBV9 and TRBJ1-2; 8 positions agree with TRBD1. V was pared by 4 bases and J by 4 bases, with 9 bases of the junction left unmatched. CDR1 is SGDLS and CDR2 is YYNGEE in the germline V gene. CDR3 length: 15 residues. CDR3 residues: CASSSRGQGGYGYTF. The CDR3 region has the DNA TGTGCCAGCAGCTCCCGAGGACAGGGAGGCTATGGCTACACCTTC.

The gene calls are TRBV20-1 and TRBJ2-5; 8 bases line up with TRBD2. With 2 bases clipped from V and 2 bases from J, the junction kept 7 bases outside the gene matches. Germline CDR1 and CDR2: DFQATT and SNEGSKA (reference sequence). The CDR3 runs to 15 residues. This chain's CDR3 is CSARSAAGGQETQYF. The CDR3 DNA sequence: TGCAGTGCTAGATCCGCCGCGGGGGGTCAAGAGACCCAGTACTTC.

This clonotype was seen a few times. The chain uses TRBV20-1 and TRBJ2-3; no clear D gene. Germline V gene data show CDR1 as DFQATT and CDR2 as SNEGSKA (reference sequence). The V and J ends lost 0 bases and 6 bases respectively, with 16 bases between them. This CDR3 is built from 15 residues. This CDR3 reads CSARDYKLASDTQYF. Written as DNA, the CDR3 is TGCAGTGCTAGAGATTATAAGTTAGCTTCGGATACGCAGTATTTT.